The next 26 T cell receptor beta chains were all read from a single sample in a study of cytomegalovirus exposure and HLA in healthy donors. Libraries were prepared by immunoSEQ multiplex PCR; TCRdb keeps only in-frame clonotypes and omits some of them. The table has approximately 120,000 clones, 89% seen once. The sample was PBMCs. These receptors were collected from a woman younger than 30 in good health and CMV-seronegative.

The chain combines TRBV2 with TRBJ1-2; 8 positions match TRBD1. V lost 2 bases to trimming and J lost 7 bases; unmatched junction nucleotides: 3. This CDR3 contains 13 residues. Germline V gene lookup returns CDR1 SNHLY and CDR2 FYNNEI. The CDR3 region is CASSETTGGGYTF. The CDR3 bases are TGTGCCAGCAGTGAAACCACAGGGGGTGGCTACACCTTC.

The chain recombines TRBV2 with TRBJ2-4; D unclear. This CDR3 is built from 14 residues. V was shortened by 6 bases and J by 2 bases, with 11 bases between the two germline ends. Per the germline V gene, CDR1 is SNHLY and CDR2 is FYNNEI. The CDR3 bases are TGTGCCAGCAGGGCTGATGTAACCAAAAACATTCAGTACTTC. It encodes CASRADVTKNIQYF. The full variable domain, its missing parts supplied by reference TRBV2 and TRBJ2-4, is EPEVTQTPSHQVTQMGQEVILRCVPISNHLYFYWYRQILGQKVEFLVSFYNNEISEKSEIFDDQFSVERPDGSNFTLKIRSTKLEDSAMYFCASRADVTKNIQYFGAGTRLSVL.

The chain carries TRBV4-2 and TRBJ2-3; 9 bases align to TRBD2. The trim removed 0 bases at V and 3 bases at J, leaving 4 bases unmatched. This CDR3 is built from 16 residues. Per the germline V gene, CDR1 is LGHNA and CDR2 is YNFKEQ. Here the CDR3 reads CASSQDQAGGTDTQYF. Written as DNA, the CDR3 is TGTGCCAGCAGCCAAGATCAGGCGGGGGGGACAGATACGCAGTATTTT.

The chain is built from TRBV6-5 and TRBJ2-2, with 9 bases matching TRBD2. CDR1 and CDR2 from the germline V gene are MNHEY and SVGAGI. CDR3 size: 14 residues. The J segment lost 5 bases and the V segment lost 5 bases, leaving 3 bases of the junction unmatched. As DNA, the CDR3 is TGTGCCAGCAGTACCCTAGCGGGAACCGGGGAGCTGTTTTTT. Its protein is CASSTLAGTGELFF.

This chain links TRBV28 with TRBJ1-2; TRBD1 might be the D (5 bases). The CDR3 runs 12 residues. Trimming stripped 6 bases from V and 4 bases from J, with 9 bases between. Germline-derived CDR1 and CDR2 are MDHEN and SYDVKM. CDR3 residues: CASRTGTYGYTF. In DNA, the CDR3 is TGTGCCAGCAGAACAGGTACCTATGGCTACACCTTC.

The chain recombines TRBV4-2 with TRBJ2-1, with 8 bases that match TRBD2. From germline, CDR1 is LGHNA and CDR2 YNFKEQ. CDR3 size: 16 residues. Unmatched junction bases numbered 8, after V lost 4 bases and J lost 3 bases. The CDR3, as DNA: TGTGCCAGCAGCCCAGACGGGGGGGCTAACTACAATGAGCAGTTCTTC. The encoded protein is CASSPDGGANYNEQFF.

V gene TRBV27 combines with J gene TRBJ2-7, with D perhaps TRBD1 (7 bases). V lost 4 bases, J lost 7 bases, and 23 bases lay in between. This CDR3 contains 16 residues. Germline V gene sequence: CDR1 MNHEY, CDR2 SMNVEV (reference sequence). The CDR3 reads CASSYTGQRMGGEQYF. The CDR3 DNA reads as TGTGCCAGCAGTTATACGGGACAGAGGATGGGGGGAGAGCAGTACTTC.

This clone has more than one count but fewer than ten. V usage is TRBV4-2 and J usage is TRBJ1-2; a weak D match, TRBD1 (6 bases). The V end was cut by 3 bases, the J end by 3 bases, with 8 bases between. This CDR3 region has 13 residues. Germline assignment: CDR1 LGHNA and CDR2 YNFKEQ. The CDR3 coding sequence is TGTGCCAGCAGCCAGAGGACAGACTATGGCTACACCTTC. Translating gives CASSQRTDYGYTF.

CDR3 loop: CASTPGSGAYEQYV. CDR3 coding DNA: TGTGCCAGCACCCCCGGTTCAGGGGCCTACGAGCAGTACGTC. The chain joins TRBV28 to TRBJ2-7; D is possibly TRBD1 (6 bases). This CDR3 comprises 14 residues. Deletions cut 7 bases from V and 2 bases from J, with 15 bases between. In germline, CDR1 is MDHEN, CDR2 SYDVKM.

The chain has TRBV9 and TRBJ2-3, with 8 bases fitting TRBD2. The CDR3 is 16 residues long. CDR1 and CDR2 (germline): SGDLS, YYNGEE. After removal of 6 bases from V and 2 bases from J, the junction contained 11 bases not matched to a gene. The CDR3 is CASNYLGTRDTDTQYF. CDR3 sequence (DNA): TGTGCCAGCAACTACCTTGGGACTAGAGACACAGATACGCAGTATTTT. The entire variable domain, with the rest obtained from reference TRBV9 and TRBJ2-3, is as follows: DSGVTQTPKHLITATGQRVTLRCSPRSGDLSVYWYQQSLDQGLQFLIQYYNGEERAKGNILERFSAQQFPDLHSELNLSSLELGDSALYFCASNYLGTRDTDTQYFGPGTRLTVL.

This sequence joins TRBV28 and TRBJ1-1; a weak D match, TRBD1 (6 bases). V was clipped by 9 bases and J by 0 bases, with 17 bases between them. CDR3 length equals 15 residues. Germline V gene sequence: CDR1 MDHEN, CDR2 SYDVKM. The CDR3 protein is CASQGPYAMNTEAFF. The DNA of the CDR3 is TGTGCCAGTCAGGGGCCCTACGCAATGAACACTGAAGCTTTCTTT.

The chain combines TRBV29-1 with TRBJ2-3, with a tentative D call TRBD2 (5 bases). This CDR3 spans 14 amino acids. V was pared by 4 bases and J by 0 bases, with 11 bases between. From germline, CDR1 is SQVTM and CDR2 ANQGSEA. The CDR3 DNA sequence: TGCAGCGTTGCCTGGCCGGGGAGCACAGATACGCAGTATTTT. Protein sequence: CSVAWPGSTDTQYF.

The J gene is TRBJ2-1, the V gene TRBV19, with TRBD1 matching over 9 bases. Trimming took 2 bases from V and 8 from J; bases not matched to a gene: 13. The CDR3 extends over 17 amino acids. Per the germline V gene, CDR1 is LNHDA and CDR2 is SQIVND (reference sequence). CDR3 nucleotides: TGTGCCAGTAGTATACGTCACAGGGGGCGCCGTATTGATGAGCAGTTCTTC. Protein product: CASSIRHRGRRIDEQFF.

The gene calls are TRBV28 and TRBJ1-5; no firm D call. Germline CDR1 and CDR2: MDHEN and SYDVKM. The ends were cut back, 2 bases at V and 2 bases at J, with 19 bases in the middle. This CDR3 has 18 residues. As DNA, the CDR3 is TGTGCCAGCAGTTTAAACAACTGGTCGGGTAGCGGCAATCAGCCCCAGCATTTT. Amino acid sequence: CASSLNNWSGSGNQPQHF.

This clone was seen repeatedly, ten times or more. The chain recombines TRBV5-1 with TRBJ1-1; 7 nucleotides match TRBD1. This CDR3 is 15 amino acids long. Trimming cost V 7 bases and J 0 bases; bases outside gene matches: 9. Germline values: CDR1 SGHRS, CDR2 YFSETQ. CDR3 sequence: CASLKGDSMNTEAFF. CDR3 nucleotide sequence: TGCGCCAGCCTGAAGGGGGACAGCATGAACACTGAAGCTTTCTTT. The whole variable domain, filled in from reference TRBV5-1 and TRBJ1-1, reads KAGVTQTPRYLIKTRGQQVTLSCSPISGHRSVSWYQQTPGQGLQFLFEYFSETQRNKGNFPGRFSGRQFSNSRSEMNVSTLELGDSALYLCASLKGDSMNTEAFFGQGTRLTVV.

The rearrangement uses TRBV27 and TRBJ2-2, with TRBD2 identical over 9 bases. Germline values: CDR1 MNHEY, CDR2 SMNVEV (reference sequence). The CDR3 sequence is 18 residues long. J lost 4 bases, V lost 0 bases, and 9 bases had no gene match. The CDR3 loop reads CASSLSVLAGRITGELFF. The CDR3, as DNA: TGTGCCAGCAGTTTATCAGTACTAGCGGGCCGAATCACCGGGGAGCTGTTTTTT.

The genes are TRBV4-2 and TRBJ1-4, with D tentatively TRBD1 (6 bases). V lost 2 bases, J lost 0 bases, and 19 bases lay in between. Germline CDR1 LGHNA, CDR2 YNFKEQ. The CDR3 length is 19 residues. As DNA, the CDR3 is TGTGCCAGCAGCCAAACACTGACAGGTATCGCCTCAACTAATGAAAAACTGTTTTTT. It codes for CASSQTLTGIASTNEKLFF.

This chain joins TRBV29-1 and TRBJ2-6; 10 positions match TRBD1. V lost 1 base to trimming and J lost 0 bases; unmatched junction nucleotides: 3. This CDR3 comprises 17 residues. From germline, CDR1 is SQVTM and CDR2 ANQGSEA. In DNA, the CDR3 is TGCAGCGTTGAAGCGACAGGGGGCCGCTCTGGGGCCAACGTCCTGACTTTC. Translating gives CSVEATGGRSGANVLTF.

The chain employs TRBV6-4 and TRBJ2-1; TRBD2 agrees at 11 bases. V was clipped by 2 bases and J by 9 bases; unmatched bases: 9. This CDR3 has 16 residues. Germline lookup yields CDR1 MRHNA and CDR2 SNTAGT. CDR3 bases: TGTGCCAGCAGTGACGCGGTAGCGGGGGGGCCGATTGAGCAGTTCTTC. Its protein is CASSDAVAGGPIEQFF.

The gene calls are TRBV27 and TRBJ2-7; D possibly corresponds to TRBD2 (5 bases). The V gene's germline CDR1 is MNHEY and CDR2 SMNVEV (reference sequence). The V and J ends lost 6 bases and 0 bases respectively, with 9 bases between them. This CDR3 contains 13 residues. The CDR3, as DNA: TGTGCCAGCAGAGCGGCACACTCCTACGAGCAGTACTTC. It is translated as CASRAAHSYEQYF.

There are a few counts of this clone. The V and J genes are TRBV27 and TRBJ2-2, with D perhaps TRBD2 (5 bases). V was pared by 6 bases and J by 5 bases, with 10 bases between. This CDR3 region has 13 residues. Germline V gives CDR1 MNHEY, CDR2 SMNVEV (reference sequence). The CDR3 DNA follows: TGTGCCAGCAGAGAGGGTTTGACCGGGGAGCTGTTTTTT. This sequence encodes CASREGLTGELFF.

The chain is built from TRBV6-5 and TRBJ1-2, with 7 bases aligning to TRBD1. The CDR3 totals 15 residues. The trim removed 5 bases at V and 8 bases at J, leaving 14 bases unmatched. CDR1 and CDR2 from the germline V gene are MNHEY and SVGAGI. The DNA of the CDR3 is TGTGCCAGCAGTCCCCCAGGGACAGCCCCTTGGGGCTACACCTTC. It translates to CASSPPGTAPWGYTF.

The V and J genes are TRBV6-5 and TRBJ2-7, with TRBD2 matching 9 bases. CDR3 length: 13 amino acids. V lost 4 bases, J lost 9 bases, and 7 bases stayed unmatched. The germline CDR1 and CDR2 sequences are MNHEY and SVGAGI. The CDR3 sequence is CASSSRTSVVQYF. Written as DNA, the CDR3 is TGTGCCAGCAGTTCTCGGACTAGCGTGGTGCAGTACTTC.

The chain has TRBV28 and TRBJ1-2; no reliable D call. This CDR3 has 13 residues. Germline V gene sequence: CDR1 MDHEN, CDR2 SYDVKM. V lost 2 bases and J 3 bases, leaving 7 bases between the germline ends. The CDR3, as DNA: TGTGCCAGCAGTTTACCCCCTCACTATGGCTACACCTTC. Translation: CASSLPPHYGYTF.

The chain combines TRBV5-4 with TRBJ2-7; a weak D match, TRBD2 (6 bases). The CDR3 has 16 residues. V lost 0 bases to trimming and J lost 2 bases, with 15 bases between them. Germline lookup yields CDR1 SGHNT and CDR2 YYREEE (reference sequence). The CDR3 region is CASSLGLNSGAYEQYF. The CDR3 nucleotides are TGTGCCAGCAGCTTGGGACTAAATAGCGGAGCCTACGAGCAGTACTTC.

A single count supports this clone. The chain has TRBV7-9 and TRBJ2-7, with 7 nucleotides matching TRBD1. Germline V gives CDR1 SEHNR, CDR2 FQNEAQ (reference sequence). V was pared by 3 bases and J by 3 bases, with 2 bases of the junction left unmatched. This CDR3 has 13 residues. CDR3 region: CASSFRQGYEQYV. DNA for the CDR3: TGTGCCAGCAGCTTCAGACAGGGCTACGAGCAGTACGTC.